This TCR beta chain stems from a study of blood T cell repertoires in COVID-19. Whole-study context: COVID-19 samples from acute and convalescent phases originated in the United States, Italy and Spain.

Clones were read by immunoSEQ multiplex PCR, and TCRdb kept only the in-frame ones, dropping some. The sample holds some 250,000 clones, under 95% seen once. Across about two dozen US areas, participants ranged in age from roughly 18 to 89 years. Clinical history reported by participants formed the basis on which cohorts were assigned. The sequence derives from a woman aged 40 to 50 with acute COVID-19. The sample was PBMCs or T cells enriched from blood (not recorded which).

CDR3 residues: CASSSGLGTSYEQYF. The CDR3, as DNA: TGTGCCAGCAGCTCGGGACTAGGGACCTCCTACGAGCAGTACTTC. The chain uses TRBV9 and TRBJ2-7; 8 bases match TRBD2. Germline CDR1 is SGDLS and CDR2 is YYNGEE. The V and J ends lost 4 bases and 0 bases, in that order; junction bases with no gene match: 6. This CDR3 has 15 residues.